This TCR beta chain is from a study of T cells in Graves' hyperthyroidism and ophthalmopathy. Exclusion criteria comprised uncontrolled infection, other autoimmune disease, pregnancy or lactation. This CDR3 is built from 17 residues. Germline V gene data show CDR1 as SEHNR and CDR2 as FQNEAQ (reference sequence). The V end lost 0 bases, the J end lost 0 bases, and 12 bases lay between the germline ends. The investigators amplified TCR beta CDR3 regions from RNA transcripts. The HTBI set primed first-round TCR CDR3 RT-PCR. MiXCR, applied by TCRdb to the multiplex PCR reads, yields one record per CDR3 protein. Of around 450,000 distinct CDR3 sequences listed, 15% to 18% are singletons.

Material: blood. The chain joins TRBV7-9 to TRBJ2-4; the D gene is possibly TRBD1 (6 bases). The sequence was collected from a woman younger than 35 with Graves' hyperthyroidism. Here the CDR3 DNA reads TGTGCCAGCAGCTTAGCGCTGGCAGGGGTAGCCAAAAACATTCAGTACTTC. Translation gives CASSLALAGVAKNIQYF.